This T cell receptor (beta chain) was recorded in a study of blood T cell repertoires in COVID-19. Data came from immunoSEQ multiplex PCR; TCRdb stores just in-frame clones and leaves some out. The profile shows 60,000 to 75,000 clones, 80% to 85% of them singletons. The CDR3 has 14 amino acids. Germline V gene data show CDR1 as MNHEY and CDR2 as SMNVEV (reference sequence). V was clipped by 11 bases and J by 2 bases, with 18 bases between them. The chain links TRBV27 to TRBJ1-1, with a weak D call TRBD1 (5 bases). The sequenced sample was peripheral blood. The receptor was derived from a woman aged 80 or older with acute or convalescent COVID-19. The CDR3 sequence: CASKRGGTNTEAFF. DNA for the CDR3: TGTGCCTCCAAGCGGGGGGGGACTAACACTGAAGCTTTCTTT.